This T cell receptor beta chain was sequenced for a study of shared clonotypes between healthy human individuals. On this clone itself: Its antigen remains unidentified.

Assay runs were performed at deep level. Clones were read by immunoSEQ multiplex PCR, and TCRdb kept only the in-frame ones, dropping some. Here the sample spans 2,100,000 or so clones, approximately 94% being singletons. Germline assignment: CDR1 MNHNY and CDR2 SVGAGI (reference sequence). The CDR3 consists of 14 residues. The V gene end was trimmed by 5 bases and the J gene end by 4 bases; junction bases not matched to a gene: 8. Overall study findings and caveats: With a handful of donors compared, around 5% of naive CD4 clonotypes were shared. Against clonotypes common to all four donors, non-shared ones had lower generation probabilities. Naive subsets tended to show greater estimated richness than memory subsets.

Sample: naive CD4+ T cells sorted from blood. Subset reported: CD45RA+ positively selected. This sequence was found in a man between 18 and 35 years old in good health. The chain joins TRBV6-6 to TRBJ2-7; TRBD1 agrees at 7 bases. CDR3 in amino acids: CASSHDRVKYEQYF. CDR3 sequence (DNA): TGTGCCAGCAGTCATGACAGGGTCAAGTACGAGCAGTACTTC.